The 26 T cell receptor beta chains listed next were all sequenced from one sample in a study of beta chain features in type 1 diabetes. Expressed TCRB transcripts were sequenced, since all the RNA that had been isolated was reverse transcribed. This table comes from immunoSEQ multiplex PCR, and its TCRdb copy is limited to in-frame clones, with some not included. The sample consists of fewer than 900,000 clones, 15% to 20% of them appearing once. Material for sequencing was naive CD4+ T cells from blood. Receptors originate from a woman aged 18-29 years in good health.

In its sample, this clone was seen a few times. The chain joins TRBV27 to TRBJ1-5; perhaps TRBD1 as D (6 bases). V was trimmed by 5 bases and J by 0 bases, leaving 14 bases between them. Germline CDR1 reads MNHEY; CDR2 reads SMNVEV (reference sequence). This CDR3 is 16 amino acids long. The CDR3 DNA reads TGTGCCAGCAGTCGAGGGGGACAATATAGCAATCAGCCCCAGCATTTT. The encoded protein is CASSRGGQYSNQPQHF.

This clone was recorded a few times. The J gene is TRBJ2-3, the V gene TRBV28, with 7 bases identical to TRBD2. The CDR3 length is 14 residues. Germline V lookup: CDR1 MDHEN, CDR2 SYDVKM. Unmatched junction bases numbered 12, after V lost 9 bases and J lost 6 bases. CDR3 region: CASQTSRKFDTQYF. The CDR3 coding sequence is TGTGCCAGTCAGACTAGCCGGAAGTTCGATACGCAGTATTTT.

This rearrangement joins TRBV9 to TRBJ2-1; TRBD2 matches at 12 bases. The V and J ends lost 3 bases and 0 bases, in that order; junction bases with no gene match: 13. Germline V gene sequence: CDR1 SGDLS, CDR2 YYNGEE. The CDR3 contains 20 residues. The CDR3 reads CASSARQGQGLAGSYNEQFF. For the CDR3, the DNA is TGTGCCAGCAGCGCCCGACAGGGCCAGGGACTAGCGGGCTCCTACAATGAGCAGTTCTTC.

The chain employs TRBV5-4 and TRBJ2-6; D tentatively reads TRBD1 or TRBD2 (5 bases each). Trimming stripped 1 base from V and 1 base from J, with 9 bases between. Per the germline V gene, CDR1 is SGHNT and CDR2 is YYREEE (reference sequence). The CDR3 has 16 amino acids. The CDR3 loop is CASSLQRGSGANVLTF. CDR3 sequence (DNA): TGTGCCAGCAGCTTGCAGAGGGGATCTGGGGCCAACGTCCTGACTTTC. The full variable domain, its missing parts supplied by reference TRBV5-4 and TRBJ2-6, is ETGVTQSPTHLIKTRGQQVTLRCSSQSGHNTVSWYQQALGQGPQFIFQYYREEENGRGNFPPRFSGLQFPNYSSELNVNALELDDSALYLCASSLQRGSGANVLTFGAGSRLTVL.

This clone appeared a few times. This rearrangement joins TRBV4-1 to TRBJ2-1; 11 bases match TRBD2. The germline V gene encodes CDR1 MGHRA and CDR2 YSYEKL. This CDR3 region has 18 residues. The ends lost 0 bases at V and 4 bases at J; junction bases unmatched: 8. This CDR3 is CASSQDLTSGTKYNEQFF. The CDR3 DNA sequence: TGCGCCAGCAGCCAAGATTTGACTAGCGGGACCAAATACAATGAGCAGTTCTTC.

The chain is built from TRBV11-3 and TRBJ2-1, with D possibly called TRBD1 or TRBD2 (5 bases each). CDR3 length: 11 residues. Trimming pared 3 bases from V and 9 bases from J, leaving 6 bases between. From germline, CDR1 is SGHNT and CDR2 YENEEA. The CDR3 protein is CASSLGTEQFF. CDR3 nucleotide sequence: TGTGCCAGCAGCTTGGGGACTGAGCAGTTCTTC.

This clone was counted only a few times. The CDR3 coding sequence is TGTGCCATCAGTGGGACAGGGAACGAGCAGTACTTC. Amino acid sequence: CAISGTGNEQYF. The gene calls are TRBV10-3 and TRBJ2-7; TRBD1 agrees at 8 bases. V was pared by 4 bases and J by 5 bases, with 1 base of the junction left unmatched. Germline-derived CDR1 and CDR2 are ENHRY and SYGVKD. The CDR3 runs 12 residues.

The CDR3: CASSLLLMNTEAFF. CDR3 in DNA: TGTGCCAGCAGCTTATTACTGATGAACACTGAAGCTTTCTTT. The gene calls are TRBV7-9 and TRBJ1-1; no firm D call. Germline V gene sequence: CDR1 SEHNR, CDR2 FQNEAQ (reference sequence). The CDR3 loop spans 14 amino acids. Trimming pared 2 bases from V and 0 bases from J, leaving 7 bases between.

Comment on this clone: This CDR3 is also generated by other DNA sequences in the sample. The chain couples TRBV28 to TRBJ2-7; D tentatively fits TRBD1 or TRBD2 (6 bases each). Germline assignment: CDR1 MDHEN and CDR2 SYDVKM. This CDR3 spans 13 amino acids. V dropped 3 bases and J dropped 2 bases, with 8 bases sitting between them. The CDR3 coding sequence is TGTGCCAGCAGTTTGGGGGGCCCCTACGAGCAGTACTTC. Its protein product is CASSLGGPYEQYF.

The rearrangement links TRBV4-3 to TRBJ1-2; D call uncertain. CDR1 and CDR2 from the germline V gene are LGHNA and YSLEER. The CDR3 is 16 residues long. With 1 base removed from V and 2 bases from J, the gap between germline ends came to 14 bases. The CDR3 spells CASSQVGLRVNYGYTF. The CDR3 DNA sequence: TGCGCCAGCAGCCAAGTAGGTCTCCGGGTGAACTATGGCTACACCTTC.

This clone was observed a few times. This chain connects TRBV5-5 to TRBJ2-6; D is perhaps TRBD1 (6 bases). Germline V gene data show CDR1 as SGHKS and CDR2 as YYEKEE (reference sequence). V lost 1 base to trimming and J lost 3 bases, with 11 bases between them. CDR3 length: 16 amino acids. The DNA of the CDR3 is TGTGCCAGCAGCTTGTTGGGGGCCTTTGGGGCCAACGTCCTGACTTTC. This codes for CASSLLGAFGANVLTF.

This clone was seen more than once but under ten times. This chain uses TRBV10-3 with TRBJ2-7, with TRBD2 as a possible D gene (5 bases). This CDR3 is 15 amino acids long. Trimming took off 8 bases at V and 0 bases at J, with 17 bases between the two ends. The V gene's germline CDR1 is ENHRY and CDR2 SYGVKD. CDR3 sequence (DNA): TGTGCCATCTCCACTCGGGAAACCTACTCCTACGAGCAGTACTTC. As protein: CAISTRETYSYEQYF.

This clone occurred a few times. The chain has TRBV5-1 and TRBJ2-3, with D perhaps given as TRBD1 or TRBD2 (5 bases each). The V gene's germline CDR1 is SGHRS and CDR2 YFSETQ. Trimming stripped 0 bases from V and 5 bases from J, with 10 bases between. The CDR3 runs 14 residues. The DNA of the CDR3 is TGCGCCAGCAGCTTGGTGGGGACGGAAGATACGCAGTATTTT. Protein sequence: CASSLVGTEDTQYF. Complete variable domain (other parts from reference TRBV5-1 and TRBJ2-3): KAGVTQTPRYLIKTRGQQVTLSCSPISGHRSVSWYQQTPGQGLQFLFEYFSETQRNKGNFPGRFSGRQFSNSRSEMNVSTLELGDSALYLCASSLVGTEDTQYFGPGTRLTVL.

The chain employs TRBV27 and TRBJ2-3, with 11 bases identical to TRBD2. V lost 6 bases to trimming and J lost 0 bases; unmatched junction nucleotides: 8. Germline CDR1 MNHEY, CDR2 SMNVEV (reference sequence). The CDR3 is 17 amino acids. For the CDR3, the DNA is TGTGCCAGCAGGGGACTAGCGGCCATAGGTAGCACAGATACGCAGTATTTT. This sequence encodes CASRGLAAIGSTDTQYF.

The chain carries TRBV7-2 and TRBJ2-3; 11 bases agree with TRBD2. The CDR3 length is 18 residues. The germline V gene has CDR1 SGHTA and CDR2 FQGNSA. With 6 bases clipped from V and 0 bases from J, the junction kept 11 bases outside the gene matches. Here the CDR3 DNA reads TGTGCCAGCAGAAACAGACCGACTAGCGGGACTAGCACAGATACGCAGTATTTT. Encoded protein: CASRNRPTSGTSTDTQYF.

The gene calls are TRBV5-8 and TRBJ2-5; TRBD2 aligns across 10 bases. The germline CDR1 and CDR2 sequences are SGHTS and YDEGEE. The CDR3 has 15 amino acids. Germline trimming cut 0 bases from V and 5 bases from J; bases unmatched to any gene: 4. CDR3 region: CASSLGLAGEETQYF. Written as DNA, the CDR3 is TGTGCCAGCAGCTTGGGACTAGCGGGTGAGGAGACCCAGTACTTC.

This chain connects TRBV28 to TRBJ2-5; no clear D. The CDR3 runs to 15 residues. Looked up from germline, CDR1 is MDHEN and CDR2 is SYDVKM. V was shortened by 6 bases and J by 0 bases, with 14 bases between the two germline ends. The DNA of the CDR3 is TGTGCCAGCAGCTACCCTGTGGGATACCAAGAGACCCAGTACTTC. Its translation is CASSYPVGYQETQYF.

The rearrangement uses TRBV9 and TRBJ2-2; D gene uncertain. Deletions cut 3 bases from V and 0 bases from J, with 3 bases between. Germline assignment: CDR1 SGDLS and CDR2 YYNGEE. This CDR3 contains 13 residues. The CDR3 DNA follows: TGTGCCAGCAGCGATGCGAACACCGGGGAGCTGTTTTTT. The encoded protein is CASSDANTGELFF.

The rearrangement joins TRBV6-1 to TRBJ2-1, with 9 positions matching TRBD1. The germline CDR1 and CDR2 sequences are MNHNS and SASEGT. V lost 6 bases, J lost 12 bases, and 12 bases stayed unmatched. This CDR3 contains 14 residues. The CDR3 here is CASRGDRELDGQFF. Written as DNA, the CDR3 is TGTGCCAGCAGGGGGGACAGGGAACTCGATGGGCAGTTCTTC.

The rearrangement joins TRBV29-1 to TRBJ2-5, with 10 bases matching TRBD2. The germline V gene has CDR1 SQVTM and CDR2 ANQGSEA. The J segment lost 2 bases and the V segment lost 3 bases, leaving 3 bases of the junction unmatched. This CDR3 has 14 amino acids. Written as DNA, the CDR3 is TGCAGCGTTGATCGGACTAGCGGTCAAGAGACCCAGTACTTC. Translated, it gives CSVDRTSGQETQYF.

V and J are TRBV28 and TRBJ2-1, with 14 bases that match TRBD2. Germline values: CDR1 MDHEN, CDR2 SYDVKM. This CDR3 has 16 residues. With V trimmed by 9 bases and J by 6 bases, 10 bases remained unmatched. The CDR3 region is CASALTSGRAGNEQFF. Here the CDR3 DNA reads TGTGCCAGTGCCCTGACTAGCGGGAGGGCCGGCAATGAGCAGTTCTTC.

This clone has only a few counts. The rearrangement links TRBV4-3 to TRBJ2-5, with 13 bases matching TRBD2. J was trimmed by 9 bases and V by 0 bases; bases with no gene match: 10. This CDR3 contains 17 residues. From germline, CDR1 is LGHNA and CDR2 YSLEER. The CDR3 DNA reads TGCGCCAGCAGCCAAGAGGGGGGACTAGCGGGACTCTATCCCCAGTACTTC. This sequence encodes CASSQEGGLAGLYPQYF.

This clone was detected a few times. The rearrangement links TRBV20-1 to TRBJ2-5; weak D call: TRBD2 (5 bases). The CDR3 loop spans 11 amino acids. Trimming pared 5 bases from V and 7 bases from J, leaving 11 bases between. CDR1 DFQATT and CDR2 SNEGSKA come from the germline V gene (reference sequence). Written as DNA, the CDR3 is TGCAGTGCTTCTGTTCGGGGGACCCAGTACTTC. As protein: CSASVRGTQYF.

This clone occurred a few times. V gene TRBV7-2 combines with J gene TRBJ2-1; unclear D gene. With 3 bases removed from V and 9 bases from J, the gap between germline ends came to 12 bases. The CDR3 is 13 amino acids. Per the germline V gene, CDR1 is SGHTA and CDR2 is FQGNSA. CDR3: CASSFHSSGEQFF. The DNA of the CDR3 is TGTGCCAGCAGCTTTCACTCTTCCGGTGAGCAGTTCTTC.

The J gene is TRBJ1-1, the V gene TRBV7-9; D is unclear. Trimming shortened V by 5 bases and J by 10 bases, and 14 bases separated the two germline ends. This CDR3 spans 12 amino acids. From germline, CDR1 is SEHNR and CDR2 FQNEAQ (reference sequence). CDR3 nucleotide sequence: TGTGCCAGCAGCAGAGGTCCCTCCGGAGCTTTCTTT. It translates to CASSRGPSGAFF.

The rearrangement joins TRBV4-2 to TRBJ2-5; weak D call: TRBD2 (5 bases). The V end lost 3 bases, the J end lost 1 base, and 12 bases lay between the germline ends. This CDR3 is 15 amino acids long. Germline lookup yields CDR1 LGHNA and CDR2 YNFKEQ. The CDR3 DNA follows: TGTGCCAGCAGCCAGTTCGCCCGGGGCCAAGAGACCCAGTACTTC. This codes for CASSQFARGQETQYF.